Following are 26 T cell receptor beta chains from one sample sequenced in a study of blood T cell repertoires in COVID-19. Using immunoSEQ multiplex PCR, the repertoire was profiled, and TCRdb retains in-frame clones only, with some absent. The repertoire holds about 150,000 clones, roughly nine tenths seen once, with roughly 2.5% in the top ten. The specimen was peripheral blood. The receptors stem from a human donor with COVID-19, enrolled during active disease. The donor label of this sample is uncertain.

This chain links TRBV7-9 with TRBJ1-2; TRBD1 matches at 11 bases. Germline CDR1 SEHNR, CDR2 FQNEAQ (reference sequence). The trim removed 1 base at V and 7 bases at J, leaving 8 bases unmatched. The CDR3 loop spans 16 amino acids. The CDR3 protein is CASSLDRGQGAAGYTF. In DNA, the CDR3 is TGTGCCAGCAGCTTAGATCGAGGACAGGGGGCGGCTGGCTACACCTTC.

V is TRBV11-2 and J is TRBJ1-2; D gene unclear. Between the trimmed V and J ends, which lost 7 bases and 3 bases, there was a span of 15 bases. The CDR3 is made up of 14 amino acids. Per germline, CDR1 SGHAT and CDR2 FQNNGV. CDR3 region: CASKPAGADYGYTF. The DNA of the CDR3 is TGTGCCAGCAAGCCGGCGGGAGCCGACTATGGCTACACCTTC.

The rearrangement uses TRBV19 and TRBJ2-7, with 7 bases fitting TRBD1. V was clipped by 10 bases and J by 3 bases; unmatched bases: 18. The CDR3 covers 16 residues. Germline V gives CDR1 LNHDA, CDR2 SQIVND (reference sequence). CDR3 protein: CATRSPTRQGHYEQYF. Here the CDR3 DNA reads TGTGCCACCCGTAGCCCCACAAGACAGGGACACTACGAGCAGTACTTC. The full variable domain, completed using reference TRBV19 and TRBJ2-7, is DGGITQSPKYLFRKEGQNVTLSCEQNLNHDAMYWYRQDPGQGLRLIYYSQIVNDFQKGDIAEGYSVSREKKESFPLTVTSAQKNPTAFYLCATRSPTRQGHYEQYFGPGTRLTVT.

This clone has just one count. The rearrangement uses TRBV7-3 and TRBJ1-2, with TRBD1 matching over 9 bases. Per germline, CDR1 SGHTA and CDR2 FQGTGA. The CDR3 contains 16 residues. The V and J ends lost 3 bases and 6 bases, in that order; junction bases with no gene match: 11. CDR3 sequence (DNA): TGTGCCAGCAGCTTTAGTCCCGGGACAGGGACGGATGGCTACACCTTC. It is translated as CASSFSPGTGTDGYTF.

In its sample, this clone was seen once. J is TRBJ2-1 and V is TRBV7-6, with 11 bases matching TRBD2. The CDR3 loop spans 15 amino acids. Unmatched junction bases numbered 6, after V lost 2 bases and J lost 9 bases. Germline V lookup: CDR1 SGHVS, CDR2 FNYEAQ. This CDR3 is CASSLLAGGHREQFF. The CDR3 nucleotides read TGTGCCAGCAGCTTATTAGCGGGGGGGCATCGTGAGCAGTTCTTC.

The chain's CDR3 is CASSLEGGGNTIYF. The CDR3 bases are TGTGCCAGCAGCTTGGAAGGCGGTGGAAACACCATATATTTT. The V and J genes are TRBV5-6 and TRBJ1-3; D is unresolved. Germline CDR1 and CDR2: SGHDT and YYEEEE. V lost 0 bases and J 3 bases, leaving 7 bases between the germline ends. This CDR3 spans 14 amino acids.

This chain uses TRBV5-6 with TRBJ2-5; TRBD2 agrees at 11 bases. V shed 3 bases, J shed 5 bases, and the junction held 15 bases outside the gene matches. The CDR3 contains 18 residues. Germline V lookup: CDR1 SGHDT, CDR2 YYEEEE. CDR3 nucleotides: TGTGCCAGCAGCTCATTAACGTTTAGCGGGAGGGCCGGGGAGACCCAGTACTTC. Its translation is CASSSLTFSGRAGETQYF.

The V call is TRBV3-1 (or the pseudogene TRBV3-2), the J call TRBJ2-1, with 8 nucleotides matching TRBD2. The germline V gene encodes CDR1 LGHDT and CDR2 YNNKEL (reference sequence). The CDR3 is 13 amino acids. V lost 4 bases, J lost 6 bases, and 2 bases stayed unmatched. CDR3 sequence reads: CASSRRGGNEQFF. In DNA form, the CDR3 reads TGTGCCAGCAGCCGCCGGGGGGGCAATGAGCAGTTCTTC.

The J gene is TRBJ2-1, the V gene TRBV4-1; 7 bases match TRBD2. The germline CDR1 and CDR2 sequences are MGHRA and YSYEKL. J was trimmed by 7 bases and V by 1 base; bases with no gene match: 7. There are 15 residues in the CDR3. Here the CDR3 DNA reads TGCGCCAGCAGCCAAGTGGCGGGAGACTCGAATGAGCAGTTCTTC. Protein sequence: CASSQVAGDSNEQFF.

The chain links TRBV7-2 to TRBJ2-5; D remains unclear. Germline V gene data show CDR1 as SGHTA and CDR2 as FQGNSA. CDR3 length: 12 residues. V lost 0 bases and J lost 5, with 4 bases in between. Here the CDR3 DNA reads TGTGCCAGCAGCTTAGCCGGGGAGACCCAGTACTTC. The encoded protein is CASSLAGETQYF.

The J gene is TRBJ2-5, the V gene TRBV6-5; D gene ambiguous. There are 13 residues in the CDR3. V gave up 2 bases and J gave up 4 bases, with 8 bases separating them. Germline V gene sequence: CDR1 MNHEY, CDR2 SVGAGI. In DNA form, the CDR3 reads TGTGCCAGCAGTTACCTGAGATCAGAGACCCAGTACTTC. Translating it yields CASSYLRSETQYF.

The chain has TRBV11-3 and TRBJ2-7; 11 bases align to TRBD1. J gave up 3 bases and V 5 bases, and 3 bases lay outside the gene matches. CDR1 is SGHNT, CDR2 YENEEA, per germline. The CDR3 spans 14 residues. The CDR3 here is CASSIGTGGYEQYF. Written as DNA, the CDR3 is TGTGCCAGCAGCATAGGGACAGGGGGCTACGAGCAGTACTTC.

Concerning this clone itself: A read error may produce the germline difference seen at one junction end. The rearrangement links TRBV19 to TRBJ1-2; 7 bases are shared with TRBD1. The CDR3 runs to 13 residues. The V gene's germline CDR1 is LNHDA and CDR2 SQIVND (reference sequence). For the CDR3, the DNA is TGTGCCAGTAGTATAAGACAGGGAAGCCGAAAATACTTC. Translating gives CASSIRQGSRKYF. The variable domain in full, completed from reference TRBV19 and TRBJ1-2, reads DGGITQSPKYLFRKEGQNVTLSCEQNLNHDAMYWYRQDPGQGLRLIYYSQIVNDFQKGDIAEGYSVSREKKESFPLTVTSAQKNPTAFYLCASSIRQGSRKYFGSGTRLTVV.

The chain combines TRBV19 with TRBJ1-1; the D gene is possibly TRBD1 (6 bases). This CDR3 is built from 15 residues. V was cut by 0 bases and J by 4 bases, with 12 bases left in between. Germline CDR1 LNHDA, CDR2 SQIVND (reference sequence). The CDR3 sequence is CASSIDNREPTEAFF. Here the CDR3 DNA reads TGTGCCAGTAGTATAGATAACAGGGAGCCCACTGAAGCTTTCTTT.

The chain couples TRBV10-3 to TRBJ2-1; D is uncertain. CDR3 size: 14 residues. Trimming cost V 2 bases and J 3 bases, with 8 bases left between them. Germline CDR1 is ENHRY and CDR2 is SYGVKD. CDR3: CAISEGHLYNEQFF. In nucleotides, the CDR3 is TGTGCCATCAGTGAGGGGCATCTCTACAATGAGCAGTTCTTC.

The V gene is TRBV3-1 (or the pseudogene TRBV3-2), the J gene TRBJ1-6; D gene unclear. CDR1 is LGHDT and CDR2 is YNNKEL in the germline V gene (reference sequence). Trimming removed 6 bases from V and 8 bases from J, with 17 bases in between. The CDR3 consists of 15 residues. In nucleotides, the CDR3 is TGTGCCAGCAGGCGTACCCAAGTAACGGATTCACCCCTCCACTTT. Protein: CASRRTQVTDSPLHF.

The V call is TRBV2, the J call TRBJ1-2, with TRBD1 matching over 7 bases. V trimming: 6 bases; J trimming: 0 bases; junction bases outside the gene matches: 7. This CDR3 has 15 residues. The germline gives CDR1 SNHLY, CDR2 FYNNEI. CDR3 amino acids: CASRATGTANYGYTF. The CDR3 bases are TGTGCCAGCAGGGCCACCGGGACAGCTAACTATGGCTACACCTTC.

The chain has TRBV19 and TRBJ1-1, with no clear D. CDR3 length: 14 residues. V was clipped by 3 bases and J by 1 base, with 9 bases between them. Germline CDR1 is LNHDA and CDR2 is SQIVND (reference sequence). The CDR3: CASSIFHGNTEAFF. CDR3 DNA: TGTGCCAGTAGTATCTTCCACGGGAACACTGAAGCTTTCTTT.

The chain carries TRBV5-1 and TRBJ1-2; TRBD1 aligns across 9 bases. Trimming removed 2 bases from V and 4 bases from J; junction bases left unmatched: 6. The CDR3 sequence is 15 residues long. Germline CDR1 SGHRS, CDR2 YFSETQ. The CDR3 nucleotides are TGCGCCAGCAGCTTACAGGGGGCTGCAAGCTATGGCTACACCTTC. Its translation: CASSLQGAASYGYTF.

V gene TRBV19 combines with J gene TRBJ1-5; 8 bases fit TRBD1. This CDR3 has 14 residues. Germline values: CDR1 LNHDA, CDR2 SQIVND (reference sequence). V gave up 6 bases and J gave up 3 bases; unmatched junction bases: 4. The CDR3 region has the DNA TGTGCCAGTAGGGCGACAGGGGTCAATCAGCCCCAGCATTTT. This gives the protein CASRATGVNQPQHF.

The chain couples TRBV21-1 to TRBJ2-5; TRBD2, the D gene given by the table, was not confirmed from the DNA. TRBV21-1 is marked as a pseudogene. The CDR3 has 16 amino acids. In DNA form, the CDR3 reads TGTGCCAGCACCAACAGACTAGCGGGGAACCAAGAGACCCAGTACTTC. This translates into CASTNRLAGNQETQYF.

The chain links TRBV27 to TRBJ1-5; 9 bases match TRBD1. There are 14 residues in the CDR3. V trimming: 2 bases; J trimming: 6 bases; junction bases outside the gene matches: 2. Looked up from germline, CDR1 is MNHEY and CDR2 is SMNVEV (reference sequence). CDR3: CASSLGTGRQPQHF. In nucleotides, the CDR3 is TGTGCCAGCAGTTTAGGGACAGGGCGTCAGCCCCAGCATTTT.

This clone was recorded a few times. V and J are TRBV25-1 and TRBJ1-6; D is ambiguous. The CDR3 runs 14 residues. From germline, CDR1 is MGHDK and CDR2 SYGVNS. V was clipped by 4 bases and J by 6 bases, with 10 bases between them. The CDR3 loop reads CASSASLFNSPLHF. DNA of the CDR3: TGTGCCAGCAGTGCTTCCCTCTTTAATTCACCCCTCCACTTT. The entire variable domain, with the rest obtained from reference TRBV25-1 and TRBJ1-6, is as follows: EADIYQTPRYLVIGTGKKITLECSQTMGHDKMYWYQQDPGMELHLIHYSYGVNSTEKGDLSSESTVSRIRTEHFPLTLESARPSHTSQYLCASSASLFNSPLHFGNGTRLTVT.

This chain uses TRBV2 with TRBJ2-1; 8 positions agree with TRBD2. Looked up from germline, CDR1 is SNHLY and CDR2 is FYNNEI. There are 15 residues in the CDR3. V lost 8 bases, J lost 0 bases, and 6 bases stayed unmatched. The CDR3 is CASSREAVSYNEQFF. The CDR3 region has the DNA TGTGCCAGCTCGCGGGAGGCAGTCTCCTACAATGAGCAGTTCTTC.

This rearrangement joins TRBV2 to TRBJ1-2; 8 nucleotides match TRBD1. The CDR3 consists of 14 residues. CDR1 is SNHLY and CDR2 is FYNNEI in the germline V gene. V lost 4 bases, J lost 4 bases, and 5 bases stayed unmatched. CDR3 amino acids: CASSADRGPYGYTF. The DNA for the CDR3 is TGTGCCAGCAGTGCCGACAGGGGTCCCTATGGCTACACCTTC.

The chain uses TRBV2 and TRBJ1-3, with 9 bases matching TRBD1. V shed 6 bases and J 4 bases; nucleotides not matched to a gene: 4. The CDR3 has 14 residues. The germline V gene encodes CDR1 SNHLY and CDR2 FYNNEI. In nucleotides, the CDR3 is TGTGCCAGCAGGAGGGACAGGGAGGGAAACACCATATATTTT. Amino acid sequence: CASRRDREGNTIYF.